These 21 T cell receptor beta chains originate from one sample sequenced in a study of spatial heterogeneity in lung cancer. Via MiXCR, TCRdb re-called the 5' RACE reads, giving one row per CDR3 protein. In the table there are roughly 4,800 distinct CDR3 sequences, around 20% of which are singletons. Noted time point: sample taken at primary tumor resection. Unsorted tumor, nontumor lung tissue or cryopreserved PBMC supplied the whole RNA. This specimen consisted of normal lung tissue next to the tumor, obtained at surgery. These receptor sequences come from a male donor with early-stage non-small cell lung cancer.

This clonotype was recorded at least ten times. Little can be read into the size of this beta chain, an off-target read in a library designed for alpha chains. V is TRBV7-9 and J is TRBJ2-5; tentatively, D is TRBD1 (6 bases). Germline CDR1 SEHNR, CDR2 FQNEAQ (reference sequence). Trimming took 4 bases from V and 5 from J, leaving 14 bases between them. This CDR3 has 14 residues. CDR3 in amino acids: CASSSATGKETQYF. CDR3 coding DNA: TGTGCCAGCAGCTCGGCAACAGGGAAGGAGACCCAGTACTTC.

This clonotype is termed medium-sized. The library was designed around alpha chains, so this beta chain is a stray read whose abundance carries little weight. The chain employs TRBV29-1 and TRBJ2-3, with 9 bases matching TRBD2. Germline CDR1 and CDR2: SQVTM and ANQGSEA. The V gene end was trimmed by 3 bases and the J gene end by 4 bases; junction bases not matched to a gene: 5. This CDR3 contains 14 residues. The CDR3: CSVEISGSSDTQYF. In nucleotides, the CDR3 is TGCAGCGTTGAGATTAGCGGGAGTTCAGATACGCAGTATTTT.

By proportion, this clonotype is medium-sized (0.01 to 0.1%). Found in a library prepared for alpha chains, this beta chain is an off-target read, and its abundance has little meaning. The rearrangement joins TRBV28 to TRBJ1-1; D not resolved. The germline V gene encodes CDR1 MDHEN and CDR2 SYDVKM. The CDR3 loop spans 12 amino acids. Deletions cut 6 bases from V and 1 base from J, with 6 bases between. The CDR3 nucleotides are TGTGCCAGCAGGTTGGAGAACACTGAAGCTTTCTTT. Amino acid sequence: CASRLENTEAFF.

This clonotype qualifies as medium-sized (0.01 to 0.1%). The library was prepared for alpha chains; this beta chain is a stray read, so its frequency means little. The V and J genes are TRBV20-1 and TRBJ1-1; D gene uncertain. Deletions cut 1 base from V and 0 bases from J, with 6 bases between. The CDR3 totals 13 residues. Germline CDR1 is DFQATT and CDR2 is SNEGSKA (reference sequence). The CDR3 reads CSARASLNTEAFF. The CDR3 region has the DNA TGCAGTGCTAGAGCCTCTTTGAACACTGAAGCTTTCTTT.

By share of the sample, this clonotype is medium-sized. Little can be read into the size of this beta chain, an off-target read in a library designed for alpha chains. This chain uses TRBV29-1 with TRBJ1-4; D is possibly TRBD1 (5 bases). CDR3 length equals 12 residues. Germline assignment: CDR1 SQVTM and CDR2 ANQGSEA. The V end was cut by 7 bases, the J end by 8 bases, with 14 bases between. CDR3 in amino acids: CSAGPTGEKLFF. The CDR3 DNA is TGCAGCGCGGGACCTACGGGGGAAAAACTGTTTTTT. The full variable domain, rest sourced from reference TRBV29-1 and TRBJ1-4, is SAVISQKPSRDICQRGTSLTIQCQVDSQVTMMFWYRQQPGQSLTLIATANQGSEATYESGFVIDKFPISRPNLTFSTLTVSNMSPEDSSIYLCSAGPTGEKLFFGSGTQLSVL.

By its share, this clonotype is medium-sized. The library was designed around alpha chains, so this beta chain is a stray read whose abundance carries little weight. The chain couples TRBV7-9 to TRBJ2-2; 8 bases are shared with TRBD1. V lost 2 bases and J lost 6; bases outside the gene matches: 5. The CDR3 runs 15 residues. Germline CDR1 and CDR2: SEHNR and FQNEAQ (reference sequence). The CDR3 loop is CASSLQGASPGELFF. CDR3 nucleotides: TGTGCCAGCAGCTTACAGGGGGCGTCCCCCGGGGAGCTGTTTTTT. Drawing the rest from reference TRBV7-9 and TRBJ2-2, the complete variable domain is DTGVSQNPRHKITKRGQNVTFRCDPISEHNRLYWYRQTLGQGPEFLTYFQNEAQLEKSRLLSDRFSAERPKGSFSTLEIQRTEQGDSAMYLCASSLQGASPGELFFGEGSRLTVL.

By sample share, this clonotype is medium-sized. This beta chain is off target for a library built for alpha chains, so its abundance means little. V gene TRBV7-2 combines with J gene TRBJ2-5; TRBD2 agrees at 8 bases. V lost 2 bases, J lost 2 bases, and 7 bases stayed unmatched. This CDR3 is built from 16 residues. Germline lookup yields CDR1 SGHTA and CDR2 FQGNSA. The CDR3 DNA is TGTGCCAGCAGCTTATCAGCGGGGGACCCTCAAGAGACCCAGTACTTC. Translating it yields CASSLSAGDPQETQYF. Full variable domain (outside the CDR3, taken from reference TRBV7-2 and TRBJ2-5): GAGVSQSPSNKVTEKGKDVELRCDPISGHTALYWYRQSLGQGLEFLIYFQGNSAPDKSGLPSDRFSAERTGGSVSTLTIQRTQQEDSAVYLCASSLSAGDPQETQYFGPGTRLLVL.

In the case of this clonotype: A much larger clone is a single base away; this may be a read error. This beta chain is off target for a library built for alpha chains, so its abundance means little. The rearrangement joins TRBV2 to TRBJ1-1; maybe TRBD1 (5 bases). Looked up from germline, CDR1 is SNHLY and CDR2 is FYNNEI. This CDR3 is 15 amino acids long. The V and J ends lost 1 base and 5 bases respectively, with 14 bases between them. The CDR3 is CASSEEAGRETEAFF. In DNA, the CDR3 is TGTGCCAGCAGTGAAGAGGCAGGGAGGGAAACTGAAGCTTTCTTT.

This clonotype was detected many times. A library made for alpha chains picked up this beta chain off target, so its size means little. The chain employs TRBV6-6 and TRBJ1-4; tentatively, D is TRBD1 (5 bases). The CDR3 is 14 residues long. Germline values: CDR1 MNHNY, CDR2 SVGAGI (reference sequence). Trimming shortened V by 1 base and J by 3 bases, and 6 bases separated the two germline ends. This CDR3 is CASSYWGANEKLFF. In nucleotides, the CDR3 is TGTGCCAGCAGTTACTGGGGGGCTAATGAAAAACTGTTTTTT.

This clonotype has a handful of counts. A library prepared for alpha chains yielded this beta chain as an off-target read; its size is of little meaning. The chain is built from TRBV18 and TRBJ1-5; maybe TRBD1 (5 bases). V was trimmed by 3 bases and J by 5 bases, leaving 8 bases between them. Germline V gives CDR1 KGHSH, CDR2 LQKENI. The CDR3 contains 13 residues. The CDR3 DNA reads TGTGCCAGCTCACCCGACAGAGATCAGCCCCAGCATTTT. This codes for CASSPDRDQPQHF.

A word on this clonotype: A library made for alpha chains picked up this beta chain off target, so its size means little. V usage is TRBV10-3 and J usage is TRBJ2-7, with TRBD2 matching 10 bases. Germline V gives CDR1 ENHRY, CDR2 SYGVKD. This CDR3 spans 17 amino acids. The V segment lost 10 bases and the J segment 4 bases; nucleotides outside the gene matches: 19. Written as DNA, the CDR3 is TGTGCCACCTCGACTAGCGGGTCTCCTGGTGGGCCATACGAGCAGTACTTC. Its translation is CATSTSGSPGGPYEQYF.

This clonotype rates as medium-sized. This beta chain is an unintended read in a library built for alpha chains; its size means little. The chain links TRBV18 to TRBJ2-5; tentatively, D is TRBD1 or TRBD2 (5 bases each). The CDR3 has 13 residues. V shed 0 bases and J shed 4 bases, with 6 bases lying between them. Per germline, CDR1 KGHSH and CDR2 LQKENI. CDR3 residues: CASSPPGVETQYF. In DNA, the CDR3 is TGTGCCAGCTCACCACCGGGGGTAGAGACCCAGTACTTC.

Only a few counts were recorded for this clonotype. Since the library was made to target alpha chains, this beta chain is a stray read and its abundance is not meaningful. The V and J genes are TRBV6-6 and TRBJ1-2; D is ambiguous. Germline V gene lookup returns CDR1 MNHNY and CDR2 SVGAGI (reference sequence). Trimming left V 10 bases short and J 8 bases short, with 11 bases between. CDR3 size: 10 residues. CDR3 amino acids: CATKLGGYTF. In nucleotides, the CDR3 is TGTGCCACCAAATTGGGAGGCTACACCTTC.

Concerning this clonotype: Because this beta chain is a stray read in a library intended to capture alpha chains, its abundance should not be given much weight. The J gene is TRBJ1-1, the V gene TRBV3-1, with D unresolved. Germline V CDR1 and CDR2: LGHDT, YNNKEL (reference sequence). Trimming removed 6 bases at V and 5 bases at J, with 16 bases between. This CDR3 spans 14 amino acids. Written as DNA, the CDR3 is TGTGCCAGCAGTTCCAGACCTGAACGGACTGAAGCTTTCTTT. The encoded protein is CASSSRPERTEAFF.

A remark on this clonotype: As an off-target read in a library built for alpha chains, this beta chain has a frequency of little significance. The chain has TRBV28 and TRBJ1-5; TRBD1 agrees at 8 bases. The CDR3 runs to 15 residues. Germline assignment: CDR1 MDHEN and CDR2 SYDVKM. J lost 6 bases, V lost 4 bases, and 8 bases had no gene match. For the CDR3, the DNA is TGTGCCAGCAGTTCCCCGGACAGGGAGGCTCAGCCCCAGCATTTT. Its protein product is CASSSPDREAQPQHF.

At least ten counts were recorded for this clonotype. In a library made to pick up alpha chains, this beta chain is a stray read with a size that means little. This chain links TRBV21-1 with TRBJ2-4; the D call TRBD2 from the table was never checked on the DNA. TRBV21-1 is shown as a pseudogene. This CDR3 comprises 14 residues. The CDR3 DNA reads as TGTGCCAGCACGGGGAGAGATCGGCTCGGCATTCAGTACTTC. Translated: CASTGRDRLGIQYF.

As for this clonotype: One end of the junction fails to match germline, which may point to a read error. In a library made to pick up alpha chains, this beta chain is a stray read with a size that means little. V and J are TRBV6-5 and TRBJ2-5; unclear D gene. The CDR3 totals 12 residues. Germline V gene lookup returns CDR1 MNHEY and CDR2 SVGAGI. CDR3 amino acids: CACSYSKGTQYF. The CDR3 region has the DNA TGTGCCTGCAGTTACTCGAAGGGGACCCAGTACTTC.

This clonotype was counted at least ten times. This beta chain appears as a stray read in a library generated for alpha chains; its size is not informative. V gene TRBV7-8 combines with J gene TRBJ2-1; D is perhaps TRBD2 (5 bases). V lost 6 bases and J lost 7, with 19 bases in between. The CDR3 runs 15 residues. Germline V gene lookup returns CDR1 SGHVS and CDR2 FQNEAQ. CDR3: CASSSLEWRANEQFF. The DNA for the CDR3 is TGTGCCAGCAGTTCGTTGGAGTGGCGGGCAAATGAGCAGTTCTTC.

Sample share makes this clonotype large. Little can be read into the size of this beta chain, an off-target read in a library designed for alpha chains. The chain couples TRBV29-1 to TRBJ1-5; a weak D match, TRBD1 (6 bases). The CDR3 consists of 13 residues. CDR1 is SQVTM, CDR2 ANQGSEA, per germline. Between the trimmed V and J ends, which lost 7 bases and 3 bases, there was a span of 13 bases. The CDR3 region has the DNA TGCAGCGCAGAAACAGGGTACAATCAGCCCCAGCATTTT. Amino acid sequence: CSAETGYNQPQHF.

This clonotype is termed medium-sized. This beta chain is an off-target read within a library intended for alpha chains, so its frequency means little. This sequence joins TRBV12-3 or TRBV12-4 and TRBJ2-3; 8 nucleotides line up with TRBD2. J gave up 7 bases and V 5 bases, and 20 bases lay outside the gene matches. The CDR3 runs to 18 residues. In nucleotides, the CDR3 is TGTGCCAGCAGTCCCTTCGATCCGGGTAGCGGGGAAAGGTATACGCAGTATTTT. This codes for CASSPFDPGSGERYTQYF.

In its sample, this clonotype ranks as medium-sized. This beta chain is an off-target read within a library intended for alpha chains, so its frequency means little. This chain links TRBV7-2 with TRBJ1-3; D is unclear. CDR1 SGHTA and CDR2 FQGNSA come from the germline V gene. The V end lost 2 bases, the J end lost 3 bases, and 11 bases lay between the germline ends. This CDR3 has 15 amino acids. This chain's CDR3 is CASSLLAGDGNTIYF. CDR3 DNA: TGTGCCAGCAGCTTACTCGCTGGGGATGGAAACACCATATATTTT.